The next 11 T cell receptor beta chains were all read from a single sample in a study of vaccination and CD4 T cells after COVID-19. These receptors have no identified antigens. With the Oncomine TCR Beta short-read assay, DNA from cultured CD4+ T cells was sequenced. Using its own MiXCR run on the PCR reads, TCRdb lists one record per CDR3 protein. The top ten clones hold 25% of a sample with about 6,800 distinct CDR3 sequences, around 51% of them seen once. Treatment reported: roughly nine-day PBMC culture with coronavirus spike peptide pools or control peptides (ViraFEST assay). Prior to the COVID-19 pandemic (2011-2018), the unexposed donor's CD4+ T cells were collected. Sequenced material: CD4+ T cells from blood, cultured in vitro. These receptors were taken from a human donor in good health.

The genes are TRBV4-1 and TRBJ2-1; 8 bases map to TRBD2. V gave up 6 bases and J gave up 5 bases; unmatched junction bases: 9. Germline values: CDR1 MGHRA, CDR2 YSYEKL. The CDR3 totals 15 residues. CDR3 in amino acids: CASRPYSGNNNEQFF. CDR3 coding DNA: TGCGCCAGCAGGCCGTATAGCGGGAACAACAATGAGCAGTTCTTC.

The V gene is TRBV20-1, the J gene TRBJ2-7; 12 bases fit TRBD2. CDR1 is DFQATT and CDR2 is SNEGSKA in the germline V gene (reference sequence). Trimming at V came to 5 bases and at J to 4 bases, leaving 12 bases not matched to a gene. This CDR3 comprises 16 residues. DNA for the CDR3: TGCAGTGCTTTTTCCCCAGCGACTAGCGGGAGATACGAGCAGTACTTC. Residues: CSAFSPATSGRYEQYF.

This clonotype came up a few times. This chain uses TRBV12-3 or TRBV12-4 with TRBJ1-5; D is perhaps TRBD1 (5 bases). The CDR3 is 15 amino acids. Trimming left V 4 bases short and J 6 bases short, with 16 bases between. The CDR3 region is CASSSRGIGAQPQHF. CDR3 nucleotides: TGTGCCAGCAGTTCGAGGGGTATTGGAGCTCAGCCCCAGCATTTT.

A single count supports this clonotype. V and J are TRBV19 and TRBJ2-3; D gene ambiguous. Germline V gene lookup returns CDR1 LNHDA and CDR2 SQIVND (reference sequence). Trimming removed 2 bases at V and 3 bases at J, with 12 bases between. This CDR3 has 15 residues. CDR3 amino acids: CASSIQDDGTDTQYF. The CDR3 DNA follows: TGTGCCAGTAGTATACAGGATGATGGAACAGATACGCAGTATTTT.

The V call is TRBV12-3 or TRBV12-4, the J call TRBJ2-7; 8 nucleotides match TRBD2. Trimming removed 7 bases from V and 3 bases from J; junction bases left unmatched: 5. The CDR3 is 13 residues long. The CDR3 nucleotides are TGTGCCAGCATGGTAGCGGGAAACTACGAGCAGTACTTC. As protein: CASMVAGNYEQYF.

This clonotype was seen a handful of times. The chain combines TRBV27 with TRBJ2-1; 8 bases agree with TRBD2. The J segment lost 7 bases and the V segment lost 3 bases, leaving 2 bases of the junction unmatched. Looked up from germline, CDR1 is MNHEY and CDR2 is SMNVEV (reference sequence). This CDR3 is 13 amino acids long. In nucleotides, the CDR3 is TGTGCCAGCAGTTTGCGGGGGGAAAATGAGCAGTTCTTC. Translated: CASSLRGENEQFF.

This clonotype showed up just once. The chain recombines TRBV11-2 with TRBJ1-5; 7 bases fit TRBD1. Germline V gene data show CDR1 as SGHAT and CDR2 as FQNNGV. The CDR3 has 14 amino acids. J lost 4 bases, V lost 5 bases, and 5 bases had no gene match. The CDR3 spells CASSHNRGNQPQHF. CDR3 coding DNA: TGTGCCAGCAGCCATAACAGGGGAAATCAGCCCCAGCATTTT.

This chain links TRBV18 with TRBJ1-1; D not certain. Between the trimmed V and J ends, which lost 7 bases and 0 bases, there was a span of 9 bases. The germline CDR1 and CDR2 sequences are KGHSH and LQKENI. The CDR3 runs 13 residues. Here the CDR3 DNA reads TGTGCCAGCTTCGGTAGTATGAACACTGAAGCTTTCTTT. This sequence encodes CASFGSMNTEAFF.

J is TRBJ1-5 and V is TRBV4-1; D may be TRBD1 (6 bases). Trimming took 0 bases from V and 0 from J, leaving 21 bases between them. Germline V gene sequence: CDR1 MGHRA, CDR2 YSYEKL. The CDR3 has 20 residues. Written as DNA, the CDR3 is TGCGCCAGCAGCCAAGATGGGCCGGGGGCCTCTCAATATAGCAATCAGCCCCAGCATTTT. Protein: CASSQDGPGASQYSNQPQHF.

The chain employs TRBV3-1 and TRBJ2-3; 9 nucleotides align to TRBD2. Germline CDR1 LGHDT, CDR2 YNNKEL (reference sequence). The CDR3 spans 15 residues. V lost 2 bases and J lost 2; bases outside the gene matches: 2. CDR3 protein: CASSQSGGLTDTQYF. CDR3 in DNA: TGTGCCAGCAGCCAAAGCGGGGGGCTCACAGATACGCAGTATTTT.

V gene TRBV30 combines with J gene TRBJ1-3; D ambiguous. Germline lookup yields CDR1 GTSNPN and CDR2 SVGIG (reference sequence). The CDR3 loop spans 11 amino acids. Trimming took 8 bases from V and 2 from J, leaving 7 bases between them. CDR3 in amino acids: CAGRTGNTIYF. The CDR3 coding sequence is TGTGCCGGTCGAACTGGAAACACCATATATTTT.